The 27 T cell receptor beta chains reported below all come from one sample, sequenced in a study of cytomegalovirus exposure and HLA in healthy donors. The PCR contained 60 Vbeta and 13 Jbeta primers. Sequencing used immunoSEQ multiplex PCR; TCRdb keeps in-frame clones, though not all of them. Of around 92,000 clones listed, approximately 80% are singletons. Sequencing was performed on PBMCs. These receptors were obtained from a man aged 18 to 30 in good health and CMV-seronegative.

The chain links TRBV2 to TRBJ2-3; 14 nucleotides line up with TRBD2. Germline values: CDR1 SNHLY, CDR2 FYNNEI. The trim removed 6 bases at V and 1 base at J, leaving 3 bases unmatched. This CDR3 comprises 16 residues. CDR3 residues: CASRPGLAGGTDTQYF. CDR3 nucleotides: TGTGCCAGCAGGCCGGGACTAGCGGGGGGCACAGATACGCAGTATTTT.

This chain joins TRBV7-9 and TRBJ2-2; unclear D gene. The CDR3 contains 12 residues. CDR1 and CDR2 (germline): SEHNR, FQNEAQ (reference sequence). V lost 4 bases, J lost 7 bases, and 7 bases lay in between. Here the CDR3 DNA reads TGTGCCAGCAGCTATGTATACGGGGAGCTGTTTTTT. It translates to CASSYVYGELFF. Drawing the rest from reference TRBV7-9 and TRBJ2-2, the complete variable domain is DTGVSQNPRHKITKRGQNVTFRCDPISEHNRLYWYRQTLGQGPEFLTYFQNEAQLEKSRLLSDRFSAERPKGSFSTLEIQRTEQGDSAMYLCASSYVYGELFFGEGSRLTVL.

The J gene is TRBJ1-1, the V gene TRBV6-1, with TRBD1 matching 10 bases. Unmatched junction bases numbered 4, after V lost 5 bases and J lost 7 bases. The CDR3 is 13 residues long. The germline V gene has CDR1 MNHNS and CDR2 SASEGT. The DNA of the CDR3 is TGTGCCAGCAGTATAGGGACAGGGGTTGAAGCTTTCTTT. This translates into CASSIGTGVEAFF.

The chain recombines TRBV10-3 with TRBJ2-7; 8 positions match TRBD1. Germline trimming cut 2 bases from V and 2 bases from J; bases unmatched to any gene: 2. Germline V gene data show CDR1 as ENHRY and CDR2 as SYGVKD. The CDR3 consists of 14 residues. CDR3 sequence reads: CAISEAGGPYEQYF. The CDR3 DNA sequence: TGTGCCATCAGTGAGGCAGGGGGCCCCTACGAGCAGTACTTC.

This CDR3 is CASSFRGGYTF. For the CDR3, the DNA is TGTGCCAGCAGCTTCCGAGGTGGCTACACCTTC. This chain links TRBV11-2 with TRBJ1-2; D not certain. This CDR3 contains 11 residues. Germline V gives CDR1 SGHAT, CDR2 FQNNGV. The ends were cut back, 3 bases at V and 7 bases at J, with 6 bases in the middle.

This chain uses TRBV5-6 with TRBJ1-5, with a tentative D call TRBD1 (6 bases). Germline CDR1 is SGHDT and CDR2 is YYEEEE. With 3 bases removed from V and 3 bases from J, the gap between germline ends came to 16 bases. This CDR3 comprises 16 residues. CDR3 coding DNA: TGTGCCAGCAGCTCTTACAGGGAAAATAACAATCAGCCCCAGCATTTT. This sequence encodes CASSSYRENNNQPQHF.

V usage is TRBV19 and J usage is TRBJ2-2; possible D gene TRBD1, 5 bases. V shed 4 bases and J shed 4 bases, with 10 bases lying between them. The CDR3 covers 14 residues. In germline, CDR1 is LNHDA, CDR2 SQIVND (reference sequence). CDR3 sequence (DNA): TGTGCCAGTAGTAGGTTGACAGCCACCGGGGAGCTGTTTTTT. It codes for CASSRLTATGELFF.

The genes are TRBV4-1 and TRBJ1-5; the D gene is possibly TRBD1 (6 bases). Germline V gene data show CDR1 as MGHRA and CDR2 as YSYEKL. The CDR3 spans 15 residues. V shed 4 bases and J shed 5 bases, with 15 bases lying between them. The CDR3 is CASSLGGGNDQPQHF. In DNA, the CDR3 is TGCGCCAGCAGCCTAGGGGGGGGGAACGATCAGCCCCAGCATTTT.

The CDR3 region is CASSKLDIGNTIYF. The CDR3 DNA follows: TGTGCCAGTAGCAAACTTGACATTGGAAACACCATATATTTT. J is TRBJ1-3 and V is TRBV19; no reliable D call. Looked up from germline, CDR1 is LNHDA and CDR2 is SQIVND (reference sequence). V was pared by 6 bases and J by 3 bases, with 12 bases between. The CDR3 consists of 14 residues. Supplemented by reference TRBV19 and TRBJ1-3, the full variable domain reads DGGITQSPKYLFRKEGQNVTLSCEQNLNHDAMYWYRQDPGQGLRLIYYSQIVNDFQKGDIAEGYSVSREKKESFPLTVTSAQKNPTAFYLCASSKLDIGNTIYFGEGSWLTVV.

The chain carries TRBV6-6 and TRBJ2-3; TRBD2 matches at 10 bases. The CDR3 runs to 16 residues. V lost 5 bases and J lost 2; bases outside the gene matches: 7. Germline CDR1 and CDR2: MNHNY and SVGAGI (reference sequence). The CDR3 spells CASSPLAGALTDTQYF. In nucleotides, the CDR3 is TGTGCCAGCAGTCCCCTAGCGGGGGCCCTCACAGATACGCAGTATTTT.

The chain has TRBV29-1 and TRBJ2-3; the D gene is possibly TRBD1 (6 bases). Looked up from germline, CDR1 is SQVTM and CDR2 is ANQGSEA. The ends were cut back, 7 bases at V and 3 bases at J, with 8 bases in the middle. The length of the CDR3 is 11 residues. The CDR3 DNA reads TGCAGCGGGGGGCCGACAGATACGCAGTATTTT. As protein: CSGGPTDTQYF.

This clone has a handful of counts. This chain joins TRBV25-1 and TRBJ1-5; 8 nucleotides match TRBD1. Germline V gene lookup returns CDR1 MGHDK and CDR2 SYGVNS. The ends lost 6 bases at V and 7 bases at J; junction bases unmatched: 8. The CDR3 length is 14 residues. The CDR3 sequence is CASSLRGPSQPQHF. The CDR3 DNA is TGTGCCAGCAGCCTCAGGGGGCCCAGCCAGCCCCAGCATTTT.

This clone has just one count. This chain links TRBV6-1 with TRBJ2-1; the match to TRBD2 covers 12 bases. The CDR3 loop spans 15 amino acids. The V gene end was trimmed by 7 bases and the J gene end by 8 bases; junction bases not matched to a gene: 9. Per the germline V gene, CDR1 is MNHNS and CDR2 is SASEGT. In nucleotides, the CDR3 is TGTGCCAGCACCTCTAGGACTAGCGGGGCCGATGAGCAGTTCTTC. This sequence encodes CASTSRTSGADEQFF.

This sequence joins TRBV6-6 and TRBJ1-1; 7 nucleotides line up with TRBD1. The V and J ends lost 5 bases and 2 bases, in that order; junction bases with no gene match: 5. This CDR3 comprises 14 residues. Germline CDR1 reads MNHNY; CDR2 reads SVGAGI (reference sequence). The CDR3 nucleotides read TGTGCCAGCAGTGACAGGGTTTTTAACACTGAAGCTTTCTTT. It encodes CASSDRVFNTEAFF.

The chain couples TRBV11-3 to TRBJ2-1; TRBD1 might be the D (6 bases). Trimming left V 4 bases short and J 5 bases short, with 18 bases between. From germline, CDR1 is SGHNT and CDR2 YENEEA. The CDR3 length is 16 residues. In DNA form, the CDR3 reads TGTGCCAGCAGCTCGGAACAGGGTTTCATTAACAATGAGCAGTTCTTC. It translates to CASSSEQGFINNEQFF.

The rearrangement joins TRBV29-1 to TRBJ1-5, with 8 bases aligning to TRBD1. The J segment lost 3 bases and the V segment lost 5 bases, leaving 6 bases of the junction unmatched. CDR1 and CDR2 (germline): SQVTM, ANQGSEA. There are 14 residues in the CDR3. In DNA, the CDR3 is TGCAGCGTTTCTTGGACAGGGCTCAATCAGCCCCAGCATTTT. Amino acids: CSVSWTGLNQPQHF.

The V and J genes are TRBV10-3 and TRBJ2-4; no definite D call. Trimming cost V 3 bases and J 8 bases, with 5 bases left between them. CDR1 is ENHRY, CDR2 SYGVKD, per germline. The CDR3 consists of 11 residues. The CDR3: CAISDSDIQYF. The CDR3 bases are TGTGCCATCAGTGACTCGGACATTCAGTACTTC.

J is TRBJ2-5 and V is TRBV7-6; 10 positions agree with TRBD2. Per the germline V gene, CDR1 is SGHVS and CDR2 is FNYEAQ. This CDR3 spans 16 amino acids. The V gene end was trimmed by 6 bases and the J gene end by 1 base; junction bases not matched to a gene: 8. CDR3 nucleotides: TGTGCCAGCAGTTCAAAGCGGGGGGGACCCCAAGAGACCCAGTACTTC. It encodes CASSSKRGGPQETQYF.

This rearrangement joins TRBV5-4 to TRBJ1-4; TRBD1 aligns across 7 bases. The CDR3 loop spans 15 amino acids. CDR1 SGHNT and CDR2 YYREEE come from the germline V gene (reference sequence). Trimming removed 4 bases from V and 4 bases from J; junction bases left unmatched: 7. CDR3 DNA sequence: TGTGCCAGCAGCGCCACAGGGGCGGTTAATGAAAAACTGTTTTTT. Translating gives CASSATGAVNEKLFF.

V and J are TRBV6-1 and TRBJ1-2; no firm D call. Germline V gene sequence: CDR1 MNHNS, CDR2 SASEGT. Trimming stripped 1 base from V and 5 bases from J, with 11 bases between. The CDR3 contains 14 residues. The CDR3 region has the DNA TGTGCCAGCAGTGAAGGTCCCCGCGGATATGGCTACACCTTC. Protein product: CASSEGPRGYGYTF.

This clone was seen only a few times. The genes are TRBV2 and TRBJ1-1; 7 bases map to TRBD1. The V and J ends lost 6 bases and 3 bases, in that order; junction bases with no gene match: 7. The length of the CDR3 is 14 residues. The germline V gene encodes CDR1 SNHLY and CDR2 FYNNEI. CDR3 DNA sequence: TGTGCCAGCAGCTGGACAGGAGGGGACACTGAAGCTTTCTTT. Protein sequence: CASSWTGGDTEAFF.

The table lists this clone with a count of one. V usage is TRBV7-9 and J usage is TRBJ1-1; no clear D. CDR3 length equals 14 residues. CDR1 and CDR2 from the germline V gene are SEHNR and FQNEAQ (reference sequence). Between the trimmed V and J ends, which lost 6 bases and 4 bases, there was a span of 15 bases. DNA for the CDR3: TGTGCCAGCAGGCCACCCGGGGTGGGCACTGAAGCTTTCTTT. Translated: CASRPPGVGTEAFF.

In this sample, this clone turned up once. V is TRBV2 and J is TRBJ1-5; 8 nucleotides match TRBD1. The CDR3 consists of 16 residues. The germline CDR1 and CDR2 sequences are SNHLY and FYNNEI. V lost 2 bases and J lost 1; bases outside the gene matches: 4. The CDR3 reads CASSERDRRSNQPQHF. In DNA form, the CDR3 reads TGTGCCAGCAGTGAAAGGGACAGGAGAAGCAATCAGCCCCAGCATTTT.

In regard to this clone: Other DNA sequences from this sample encode an identical CDR3 as well. CDR3 DNA sequence: TGTGCCAGTAGTACGGATCCGTGGACAGGGGGCCCGAACACTGAAGCTTTCTTT. Translated, it gives CASSTDPWTGGPNTEAFF. The V gene is TRBV19, the J gene TRBJ1-1, with 11 bases identical to TRBD1. Germline V CDR1 and CDR2: LNHDA, SQIVND (reference sequence). J lost 1 base, V lost 4 bases, and 11 bases had no gene match. The CDR3 totals 18 residues.

Only one count was recorded for this clone. The sample carries other DNA sequences with the same CDR3. The V and J genes are TRBV5-5 and TRBJ2-2; 15 bases match TRBD2. The V segment lost 4 bases and the J segment 0 bases; nucleotides outside the gene matches: 4. The germline V gene has CDR1 SGHKS and CDR2 YYEKEE (reference sequence). This CDR3 has 18 residues. For the CDR3, the DNA is TGTGCCAGCAGCCTCGGACTAGCGGGGGGGGCGAACACCGGGGAGCTGTTTTTT. As protein: CASSLGLAGGANTGELFF.

The chain couples TRBV4-1 to TRBJ2-3, with TRBD2 matching over 8 bases. The CDR3 sequence is 20 residues long. Per germline, CDR1 MGHRA and CDR2 YSYEKL. The ends lost 0 bases at V and 2 bases at J; junction bases unmatched: 16. The CDR3 DNA reads as TGCGCCAGCAGCCAAGACTGGGAAGTCTGGCTAGCGGGTATCACAGATACGCAGTATTTT. Protein: CASSQDWEVWLAGITDTQYF.

The J gene is TRBJ2-4, the V gene TRBV9; 10 nucleotides align to TRBD1. V lost 3 bases and J lost 1; bases outside the gene matches: 4. Germline CDR1 reads SGDLS; CDR2 reads YYNGEE. CDR3 length: 16 residues. The CDR3 DNA reads TGTGCCAGCAGCGCCCGACAGGGGGCGGCCAAAAACATTCAGTACTTC. This gives the protein CASSARQGAAKNIQYF.